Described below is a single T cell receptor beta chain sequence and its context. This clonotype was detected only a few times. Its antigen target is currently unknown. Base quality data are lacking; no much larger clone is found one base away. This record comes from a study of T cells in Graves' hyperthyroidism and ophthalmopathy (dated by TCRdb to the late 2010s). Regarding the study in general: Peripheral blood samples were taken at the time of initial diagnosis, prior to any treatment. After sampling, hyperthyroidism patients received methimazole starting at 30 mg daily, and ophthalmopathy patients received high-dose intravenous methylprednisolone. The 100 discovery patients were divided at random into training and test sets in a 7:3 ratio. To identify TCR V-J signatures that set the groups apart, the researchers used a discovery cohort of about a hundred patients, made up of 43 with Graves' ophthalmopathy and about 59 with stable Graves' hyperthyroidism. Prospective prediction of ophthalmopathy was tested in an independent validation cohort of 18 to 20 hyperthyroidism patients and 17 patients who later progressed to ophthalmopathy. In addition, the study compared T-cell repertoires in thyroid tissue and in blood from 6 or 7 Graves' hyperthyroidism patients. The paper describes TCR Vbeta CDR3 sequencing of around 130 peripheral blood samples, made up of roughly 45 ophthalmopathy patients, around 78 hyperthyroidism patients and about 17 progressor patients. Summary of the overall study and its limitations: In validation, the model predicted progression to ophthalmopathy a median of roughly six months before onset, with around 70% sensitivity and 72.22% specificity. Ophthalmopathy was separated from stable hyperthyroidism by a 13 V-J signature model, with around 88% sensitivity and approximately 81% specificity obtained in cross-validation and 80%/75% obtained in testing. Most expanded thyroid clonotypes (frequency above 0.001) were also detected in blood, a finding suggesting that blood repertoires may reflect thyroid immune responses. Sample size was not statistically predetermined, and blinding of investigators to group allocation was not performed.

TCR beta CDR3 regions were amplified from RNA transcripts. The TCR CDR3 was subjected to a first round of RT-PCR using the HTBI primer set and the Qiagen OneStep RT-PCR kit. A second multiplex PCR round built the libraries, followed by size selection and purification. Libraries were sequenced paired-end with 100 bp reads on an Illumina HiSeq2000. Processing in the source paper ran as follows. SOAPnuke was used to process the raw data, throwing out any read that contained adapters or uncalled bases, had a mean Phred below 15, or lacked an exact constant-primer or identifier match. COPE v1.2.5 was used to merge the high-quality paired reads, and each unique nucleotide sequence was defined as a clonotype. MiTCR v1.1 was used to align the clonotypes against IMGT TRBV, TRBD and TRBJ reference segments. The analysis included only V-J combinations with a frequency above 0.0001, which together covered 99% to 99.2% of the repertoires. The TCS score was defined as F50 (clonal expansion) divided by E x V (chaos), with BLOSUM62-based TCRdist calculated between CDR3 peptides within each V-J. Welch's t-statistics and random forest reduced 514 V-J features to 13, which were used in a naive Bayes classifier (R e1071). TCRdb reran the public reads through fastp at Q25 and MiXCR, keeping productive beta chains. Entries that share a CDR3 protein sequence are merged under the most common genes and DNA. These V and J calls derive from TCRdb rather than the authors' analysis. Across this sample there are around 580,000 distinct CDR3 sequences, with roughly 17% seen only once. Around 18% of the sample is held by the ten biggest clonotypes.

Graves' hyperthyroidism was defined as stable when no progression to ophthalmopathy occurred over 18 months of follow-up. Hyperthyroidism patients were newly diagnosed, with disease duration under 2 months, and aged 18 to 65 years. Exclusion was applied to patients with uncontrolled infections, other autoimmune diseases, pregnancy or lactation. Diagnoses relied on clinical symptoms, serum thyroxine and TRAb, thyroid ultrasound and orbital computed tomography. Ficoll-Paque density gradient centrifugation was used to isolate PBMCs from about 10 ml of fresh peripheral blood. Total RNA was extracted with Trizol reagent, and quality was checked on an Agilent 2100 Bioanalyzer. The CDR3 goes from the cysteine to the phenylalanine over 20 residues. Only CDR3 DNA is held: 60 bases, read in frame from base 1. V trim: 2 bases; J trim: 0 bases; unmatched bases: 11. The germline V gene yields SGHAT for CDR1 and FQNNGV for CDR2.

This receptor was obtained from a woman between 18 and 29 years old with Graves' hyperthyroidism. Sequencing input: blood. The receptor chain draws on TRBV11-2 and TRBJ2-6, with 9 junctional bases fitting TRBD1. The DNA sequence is TGTGCCAGCAGCTTACGGGGACAGGGACTTTCCTACTCTGGGGCCAACGTCCTGACTTTC. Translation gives CASSLRGQGLSYSGANVLTF.